The 20 T cell receptor beta chains below come from one sample, sequenced in a study of blood T cell repertoires in COVID-19. Profiled with immunoSEQ multiplex PCR; TCRdb holds only in-frame clones, not every one. The sample lists 300,000 to 350,000 clones; 90% were seen once. What was sequenced was peripheral blood. These receptors all stem from a woman in her thirties with COVID-19, enrolled during active disease.

The CDR3 reads CASSTRRVNNSPLHF. The CDR3 DNA reads TGTGCCAGTAGTACCCGACGGGTCAATAATTCACCCCTCCACTTT. The chain employs TRBV19 and TRBJ1-6; the D is unclear. Trimming left V 4 bases short and J 5 bases short, with 12 bases between. Germline V gene data show CDR1 as LNHDA and CDR2 as SQIVND (reference sequence). This CDR3 has 15 residues.

The chain is built from TRBV10-2 and TRBJ1-6, with D possibly being TRBD1 (5 bases). CDR3 length: 14 residues. The germline gives CDR1 WSHSY, CDR2 SAAADI. With 5 bases removed from V and 3 bases from J, the gap between germline ends came to 8 bases. Here the CDR3 DNA reads TGCGCCAGCAGTACCGGGGGCTATAATTCACCCCTCCACTTT. It yields the protein CASSTGGYNSPLHF.

The chain employs TRBV19 and TRBJ1-1; no clear D gene. Germline assignment: CDR1 LNHDA and CDR2 SQIVND (reference sequence). Trimming removed 5 bases at V and 1 base at J, with 17 bases between. This CDR3 has 16 amino acids. In DNA form, the CDR3 reads TGTGCCAGTAGTCATGGAATGAGGGCCGGGAACACTGAAGCTTTCTTT. Translation gives CASSHGMRAGNTEAFF.

The chain links TRBV11-2 to TRBJ2-1; 7 nucleotides match TRBD2. CDR3 length: 12 residues. Trimming removed 4 bases from V and 11 bases from J; junction bases left unmatched: 5. CDR1 and CDR2 (germline): SGHAT, FQNNGV. The CDR3, as DNA: TGTGCCAGCAGCTCCGGGACTACTAAGCAGTTCTTC. It is translated as CASSSGTTKQFF.

The sample holds one count of this clone. V usage is TRBV11-2 and J usage is TRBJ1-1; 12 bases are a match to TRBD1. Germline V lookup: CDR1 SGHAT, CDR2 FQNNGV. V lost 5 bases and J lost 4; bases outside the gene matches: 14. CDR3 length: 18 amino acids. DNA of the CDR3: TGTGCCAGCAGCCCATTTTATGGAGGGGGACAGGGGGCCACTGAAGCTTTCTTT. This sequence encodes CASSPFYGGGQGATEAFF.

The genes are TRBV19 and TRBJ1-2, with TRBD1 matching over 7 bases. The V gene's germline CDR1 is LNHDA and CDR2 SQIVND (reference sequence). This CDR3 comprises 15 residues. Trimming removed 3 bases from V and 3 bases from J; junction bases left unmatched: 7. CDR3 nucleotide sequence: TGTGCCAGTAGTATGAGCAGGGGGAATGACTATGGCTACACCTTC. Translated: CASSMSRGNDYGYTF.

The chain is built from TRBV11-3 and TRBJ2-2; 8 bases match TRBD1. The CDR3 loop spans 15 amino acids. Germline CDR1 and CDR2: SGHNT and YENEEA. The V and J ends lost 4 bases and 4 bases, in that order; junction bases with no gene match: 5. The CDR3 protein is CASSSTGERTGELFF. CDR3 coding DNA: TGTGCCAGCAGCTCGACAGGGGAACGCACCGGGGAGCTGTTTTTT.

The chain carries TRBV28 and TRBJ1-5; 9 bases are a match to TRBD1. This CDR3 is built from 15 residues. V shed 6 bases, J shed 7 bases, and the junction held 10 bases outside the gene matches. Germline CDR1 MDHEN, CDR2 SYDVKM. In DNA form, the CDR3 reads TGTGCCAGCAGGCCCGGGACAGGGTTAGGGCAGCCCCAGCATTTT. Translation: CASRPGTGLGQPQHF. The full variable domain, its missing parts supplied by reference TRBV28 and TRBJ1-5, is DVKVTQSSRYLVKRTGEKVFLECVQDMDHENMFWYRQDPGLGLRLIYFSYDVKMKEKGDIPEGYSVSREKKERFSLILESASTNQTSMYLCASRPGTGLGQPQHFGDGTRLSIL.

The chain employs TRBV5-8 and TRBJ1-4, with D perhaps matching TRBD1 (5 bases). Germline CDR1 SGHTS, CDR2 YDEGEE. Trimming pared 4 bases from V and 7 bases from J, leaving 17 bases between. The CDR3 totals 15 residues. For the CDR3, the DNA is TGTGCCAGCAGCCCGTTGGGGGGTAGAACTGAAAAACTGTTTTTT. Amino acid sequence: CASSPLGGRTEKLFF. The whole variable domain, remainder taken from reference TRBV5-8 and TRBJ1-4, is EAGVTQSPTHLIKTRGQQATLRCSPISGHTSVYWYQQALGLGLQFLLWYDEGEERNRGNFPPRFSGRQFPNYSSELNVNALELEDSALYLCASSPLGGRTEKLFFGSGTQLSVL.

The chain uses TRBV7-3 and TRBJ2-3, with D possibly TRBD2 on 6 matching bases. The V end was cut by 6 bases, the J end by 3 bases, with 16 bases between. The germline gives CDR1 SGHTA, CDR2 FQGTGA. The length of the CDR3 is 15 residues. In DNA form, the CDR3 reads TGTGCCAGCAGTCTCCTCGGGAGAACGACAGATACGCAGTATTTT. It is translated as CASSLLGRTTDTQYF.

V usage is TRBV7-9 and J usage is TRBJ1-1; no clear D gene. The V end lost 1 base, the J end lost 1 base, and 13 bases lay between the germline ends. The CDR3 runs 16 residues. CDR1 and CDR2 (germline): SEHNR, FQNEAQ (reference sequence). The CDR3 DNA follows: TGTGCCAGCAGCTTAGATATCTTCGGTCAGAACACTGAAGCTTTCTTT. Its translation: CASSLDIFGQNTEAFF.

Here the CDR3 reads CASSRRAGEADTQYF. The CDR3 DNA sequence: TGTGCCAGCAGCCGCCGGGCGGGAGAAGCAGATACGCAGTATTTT. The chain has TRBV7-2 and TRBJ2-3; 7 bases agree with TRBD2. This CDR3 comprises 15 residues. CDR1 SGHTA and CDR2 FQGNSA come from the germline V gene. V trimming: 5 bases; J trimming: 4 bases; junction bases outside the gene matches: 9.

This clone showed up just once. CDR3 bases: TGTGCCAGCAGTGACAGGGGACCCTATGGCTACACCTTC. Encoded protein: CASSDRGPYGYTF. The chain has TRBV12-3 or TRBV12-4 and TRBJ1-2; 8 bases agree with TRBD1. This CDR3 has 13 residues. After removal of 5 bases from V and 4 bases from J, the junction contained 3 bases not matched to a gene.

The rearrangement uses TRBV2 and TRBJ1-2; no clear D. V was cut by 6 bases and J by 14 bases, with 16 bases left in between. The germline gives CDR1 SNHLY, CDR2 FYNNEI. The length of the CDR3 is 11 residues. The CDR3 region is CASSPEGGSTF. DNA for the CDR3: TGTGCCAGCAGCCCAGAGGGCGGCAGTACCTTC.

The chain has TRBV5-1 and TRBJ2-7; TRBD1 might be the D (5 bases). The CDR3 sequence is 14 residues long. V was cut by 0 bases and J by 5 bases, with 12 bases left in between. Per the germline V gene, CDR1 is SGHRS and CDR2 is YFSETQ. As DNA, the CDR3 is TGCGCCAGCAGCTTGGGACAGCAGTTTGACGAGCAGTACTTC. This encodes CASSLGQQFDEQYF.

The chain joins TRBV10-3 to TRBJ1-5, with a weak D call TRBD1 (5 bases). The CDR3 totals 16 residues. CDR1 ENHRY and CDR2 SYGVKD come from the germline V gene. Trimming stripped 2 bases from V and 0 bases from J, with 11 bases between. The CDR3 DNA reads TGTGCCATCAGTGAGGACAGCCCCTATAGCAATCAGCCCCAGCATTTT. This codes for CAISEDSPYSNQPQHF.

The chain employs TRBV9 and TRBJ2-1; 8 bases are a match to TRBD2. Germline values: CDR1 SGDLS, CDR2 YYNGEE. The CDR3 is made up of 14 amino acids. With V trimmed by 3 bases and J by 3 bases, 2 bases remained unmatched. The CDR3 region is CASSAGLGYNEQFF. Here the CDR3 DNA reads TGTGCCAGCAGCGCGGGACTAGGCTACAATGAGCAGTTCTTC.

The gene calls are TRBV12-3 or TRBV12-4 and TRBJ1-4; weak D call: TRBD1 (5 bases). This CDR3 is 13 amino acids long. V was trimmed by 7 bases and J by 7 bases, leaving 13 bases between them. DNA of the CDR3: TGTGCCAGCACGGGGGGGAAAGGTGAAAAACTGTTTTTT. Protein product: CASTGGKGEKLFF.

This clone was picked up one time. The chain recombines TRBV19 with TRBJ2-7; 7 nucleotides match TRBD2. Trimming removed 5 bases from V and 3 bases from J; junction bases left unmatched: 10. The germline V gene encodes CDR1 LNHDA and CDR2 SQIVND (reference sequence). The CDR3 totals 15 residues. This CDR3 reads CASSSPGLQGYEQYF. The CDR3 coding sequence is TGTGCCAGTAGTTCTCCGGGACTACAAGGCTACGAGCAGTACTTC.

CDR3 region: CASSSNNPGTGNGYTF. The DNA for the CDR3 is TGTGCCAGCAGTTCAAACAACCCCGGGACAGGGAATGGCTACACCTTC. The chain uses TRBV28 and TRBJ1-2; 9 bases map to TRBD1. The CDR3 sequence is 16 residues long. V shed 4 bases, J shed 6 bases, and the junction held 12 bases outside the gene matches. The germline CDR1 and CDR2 sequences are MDHEN and SYDVKM.